The sequence of this T cell receptor beta chain was determined in a study of CD8 T cells in ankylosing spondylitis. Molecular-barcoded quantitative 5'-RACE produced these TCR beta libraries. TCRdb ran MiXCR on the 5' RACE reads and lists one entry per CDR3 protein. Here the sample spans approximately 400,000 distinct CDR3 sequences, more than 25% being singletons. The CDR3 length is 17 residues. Between the trimmed V and J ends, which lost 1 base and 1 base, there was a span of 14 bases. In germline, CDR1 is SGDLS, CDR2 YYNGEE. On this clonotype: The antigen is unknown.

Study-wide findings and caveats: In reactive arthritis synovial fluid and blood, some motif variants had been reported before. What seemed typical of ankylosing spondylitis blood was a TCR beta motif built from several highly homologous variants. CD8+ by phenotype, disease-linked clones were relatively rare in peripheral blood. Researchers reportedly found disease-linked clones significantly enriched in matched ankylosing spondylitis synovial fluid.

The receptor's source is a male donor with ankylosing spondylitis. This chain links TRBV9 with TRBJ2-2; unclear D gene. Specimen: blood, either unsorted or a sorted T cell fraction (not recorded which). The CDR3 bases are TGTGCCAGCAGCGTAAGCTCGGCAGGCTGGAACACCGGGGAGCTGTTTTTT. Translating it yields CASSVSSAGWNTGELFF.